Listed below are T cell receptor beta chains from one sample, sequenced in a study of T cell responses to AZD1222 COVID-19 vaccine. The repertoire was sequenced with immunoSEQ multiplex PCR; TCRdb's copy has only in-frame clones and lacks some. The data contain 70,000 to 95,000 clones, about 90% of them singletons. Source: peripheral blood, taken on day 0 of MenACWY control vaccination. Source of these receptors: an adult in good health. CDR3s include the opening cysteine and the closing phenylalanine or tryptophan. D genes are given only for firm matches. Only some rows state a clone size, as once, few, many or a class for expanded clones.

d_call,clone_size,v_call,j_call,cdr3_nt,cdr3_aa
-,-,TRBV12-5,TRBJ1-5,TGTGCTAGTGGTTTTCTTGATCAGCCCCAGCATTTT,CASGFLDQPQHF
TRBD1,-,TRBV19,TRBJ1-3,TGTGCCAGTAGTATGGGACAGGCCGGAAACACCATATATTTT,CASSMGQAGNTIYF
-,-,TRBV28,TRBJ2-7,TGTGCCAGTTCCGGACAGAATCCCCCCTACGAGCAGTACTTC,CASSGQNPPYEQYF
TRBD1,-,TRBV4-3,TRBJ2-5,TGCGCCAGCAGCCAGACAGGGTCTAAGGCCCAGTACTTC,CASSQTGSKAQYF
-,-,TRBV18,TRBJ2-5,TGTGCCAGCTCACCAGGAGAGACCCAGTACTTC,CASSPGETQYF
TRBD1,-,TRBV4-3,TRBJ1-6,TGCGCCAGCAGCCAAGAAACGGGACAGAATTCACCCCTCCACTTT,CASSQETGQNSPLHF
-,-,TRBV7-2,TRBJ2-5,TGTGCCAGCAGCTTAGCGGGCCAGGCGTGGGAGACCCAGTACTTC,CASSLAGQAWETQYF
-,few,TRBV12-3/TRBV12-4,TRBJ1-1,TGTGCCAGCAGCCCGCAGGGGATTGAAGCTTTCTTT,CASSPQGIEAFF
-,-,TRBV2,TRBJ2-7,TGTGCCAGCAGCAACTTCGGACCTTACGAAACTTACGAGCAGTACTTC,CASSNFGPYETYEQYF
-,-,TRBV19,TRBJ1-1,TGTGCCAGTAGTCCTAGGACAGCTAACACTGAAGCTTTCTTT,CASSPRTANTEAFF
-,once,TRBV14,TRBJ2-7,TGTGCCAGCAGCCCAGAGGCGGCGGGTTCCTACGAGCAGTACTTC,CASSPEAAGSYEQYF
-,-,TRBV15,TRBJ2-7,TGTGCCACCAGCTCCTCCACCACAGGGGAGCAGTACTTC,CATSSSTTGEQYF
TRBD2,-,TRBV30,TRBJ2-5,TGTGCCTGGAGCCTCTGGGGGGGAGGCCCTCGGGAGACCCAGTACTTC,CAWSLWGGGPRETQYF
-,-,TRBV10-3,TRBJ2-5,TGTGCCATCAGTGATTCCGACAGCGGCCAAGAGACCCAGTACTTC,CAISDSDSGQETQYF
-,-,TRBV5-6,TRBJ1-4,TGTGCCAGCAGGGTCCGGGACATGGAGGAAAAACTGTTTTTT,CASRVRDMEEKLFF
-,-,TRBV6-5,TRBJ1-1,TGTGCCAGCAGTCGGACAGTGAACACTGAAGCTTTCTTT,CASSRTVNTEAFF
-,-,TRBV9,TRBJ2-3,TGTGCCAGCAGCACCAGAGCTGGAGATACGCAGTATTTT,CASSTRAGDTQYF
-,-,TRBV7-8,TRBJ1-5,TGTGCCAGCAGCTTAGAGAGGGGAGGGTCGAGCAATCAGCCCCAGCATTTT,CASSLERGGSSNQPQHF
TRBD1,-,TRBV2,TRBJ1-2,TGTGCCAGCATGGCCGGGACAGACTATGGCTACACCTTC,CASMAGTDYGYTF
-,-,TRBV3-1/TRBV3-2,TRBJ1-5,TGTGCCAGCAGCCAACACAGCCTCCCTACGGACCAGCCCCAGCATTTT,CASSQHSLPTDQPQHF
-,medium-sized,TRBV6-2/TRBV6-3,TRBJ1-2,TGTGCCAGCAGTTCGGGGGAAAACTATGGCTACACCTTC,CASSSGENYGYTF
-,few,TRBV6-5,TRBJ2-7,TGTGCCAGCAGTCCTCAGGGGATCGAGCAGTACTTC,CASSPQGIEQYF
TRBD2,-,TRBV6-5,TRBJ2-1,TGTGCCAGCAGTTACTTAGCGGGGGGGCAGGGCGATGAGCAGTTCTTC,CASSYLAGGQGDEQFF
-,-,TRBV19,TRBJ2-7,TGTGCCAGACGGGCAGGGGTTTTTTTCGAGCAGTACTTC,CARRAGVFFEQYF
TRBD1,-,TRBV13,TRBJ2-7,TGTGCCAGCAGCCACCGGGACAGGGGGCGCCGGGACGAGCAGTACTTC,CASSHRDRGRRDEQYF
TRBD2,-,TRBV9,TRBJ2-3,TGTGCCAGCAGCGCCGGACTAGGGGAAGATACGCAGTATTTT,CASSAGLGEDTQYF
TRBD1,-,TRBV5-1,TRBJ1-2,TGCGCCAGCAGCCCGGGACAGGGCTTCTATGGCTACACCTTC,CASSPGQGFYGYTF
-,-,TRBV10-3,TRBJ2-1,TGTGCCACGGGGGCTGCGGGGGTTGGGGATGAGCAGTTCTTC,CATGAAGVGDEQFF
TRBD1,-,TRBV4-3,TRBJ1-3,TGCGCCAGCAGCCAAGAGGGACAGGGCGTTGGAAACACCATATATTTT,CASSQEGQGVGNTIYF
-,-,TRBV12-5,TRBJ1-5,TGTGCTAGTGCCATTGGGGGTAATCAGCCCCAGCATTTT,CASAIGGNQPQHF
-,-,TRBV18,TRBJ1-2,TGTGCCAGCTCACCGAACCGGGATGCCCGGGGCTACACCTTC,CASSPNRDARGYTF
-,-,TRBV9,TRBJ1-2,TGTGCCAGCAGCGTAGCTAACTATGGCTACACCTTC,CASSVANYGYTF
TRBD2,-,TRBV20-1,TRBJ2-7,TGCAGTGCTAGTAAATCCGGGGGGTTATACGAGCAGTACTTC,CSASKSGGLYEQYF
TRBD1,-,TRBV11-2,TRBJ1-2,TGTGCCAGCAGCTTAGATCGACAGGGTGGGGTATGGACCTTC,CASSLDRQGGVWTF
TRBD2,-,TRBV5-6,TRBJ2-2,TGTGCCAGCAGCTTTATGCCTAGCGGAGCCGGGGAGCTGTTTTTT,CASSFMPSGAGELFF
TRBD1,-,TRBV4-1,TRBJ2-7,TGCGCCAGCAGCCAAGAACCATTTCAGGGGGACGAGCAGTACTTC,CASSQEPFQGDEQYF
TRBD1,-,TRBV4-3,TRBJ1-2,TGCGCCAGCAGCCCGAATTACAGGGGGCAAGGCTACACCTTC,CASSPNYRGQGYTF
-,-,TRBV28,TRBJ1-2,TGTGCCAGCCGGGGAACAGGGACCGATGGCTACACCTTC,CASRGTGTDGYTF
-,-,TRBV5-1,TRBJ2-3,TGCGCCAGCAGTTCCTTCTCCTCCACAGATACGCAGTATTTT,CASSSFSSTDTQYF
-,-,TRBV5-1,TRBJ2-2,TGCGCCAGCAGCTTGGTCCAGGGTACCACCGGGGAGCTGTTTTTT,CASSLVQGTTGELFF
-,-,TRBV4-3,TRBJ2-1,TGCGCCAGCAGCCTAGACGATCGGGGGAGTGCAAATGAGCAGTTCTTC,CASSLDDRGSANEQFF
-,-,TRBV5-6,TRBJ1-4,TGTGCCAGCAGCTTGGCCCCAACGTTAGGAGGTGATGAAAAACTGTTTTTT,CASSLAPTLGGDEKLFF
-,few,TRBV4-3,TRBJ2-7,TGCGCCAGCAGCCAAGGGAAGGGGTCCGAGCAGTACTTC,CASSQGKGSEQYF
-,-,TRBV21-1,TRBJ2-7,TGTGCCAGCAGCAAGGTAACCGGACAGCACTCCTACGAGCAGTACTTC,CASSKVTGQHSYEQYF
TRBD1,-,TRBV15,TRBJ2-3,TGTGCCACCAGCTTCTTAATTGGGGCAGGGGGCTTGCCAGATACGCAGTATTTT,CATSFLIGAGGLPDTQYF
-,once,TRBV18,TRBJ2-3,TGTGCCAGCTCACCGGGGTTCACAGATACGCAGTATTTT,CASSPGFTDTQYF
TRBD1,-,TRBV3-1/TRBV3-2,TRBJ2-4,TGTGCCAGCAGCCACAGGACAGGGGGCGGCAAAAACATTCAGTACTTC,CASSHRTGGGKNIQYF
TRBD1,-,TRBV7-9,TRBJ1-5,TGTGCCAGCAGCTTAGGGAGACAGGGCCCTACCACAAGCAATCAGCCCCAGCATTTT,CASSLGRQGPTTSNQPQHF
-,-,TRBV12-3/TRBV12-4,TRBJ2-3,TGTGCCAGCACCCCTGGTAGGAGGGGTACGCAGTATTTT,CASTPGRRGTQYF
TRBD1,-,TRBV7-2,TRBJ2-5,TGTGCCAGCAGCTTCCGACAGGGGGGAGAGACCCAGTACTTC,CASSFRQGGETQYF
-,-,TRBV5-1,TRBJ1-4,TGCGCCAGCAGCTTGGGGGTTGTCAGCCCTTCGGCTAATGAAAAACTGTTTTTT,CASSLGVVSPSANEKLFF
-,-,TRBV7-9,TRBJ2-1,TGTGCCAGCAGCATAGCCGCCGGGGGGCCGAGTGAGCAGTTCTTC,CASSIAAGGPSEQFF
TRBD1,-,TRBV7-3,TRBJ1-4,TGTGCCAGCAGCATGACAGGGGGAGTAACGGCTAATGAAAAACTGTTTTTT,CASSMTGGVTANEKLFF
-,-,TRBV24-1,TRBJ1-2,TGTGCCACCAGTGTGGATCTAAAAGGGAACTATGGCTACACCTTC,CATSVDLKGNYGYTF
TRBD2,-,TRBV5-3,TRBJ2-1,TGTGCCAGAAGTCCGCCGGGACTAGCGGCCCTCTACAATGAGCAGTTCTTC,CARSPPGLAALYNEQFF
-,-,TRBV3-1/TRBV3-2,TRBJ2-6,TGTGCCAGCAGCCAAGGGGGGGGCTTGGCCAACGTCCTGACTTTC,CASSQGGGLANVLTF
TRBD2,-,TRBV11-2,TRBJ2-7,TGTGCCAGCAGCTTTAGCGGGGGTTCCCCCTACGAGCAGTACTTC,CASSFSGGSPYEQYF
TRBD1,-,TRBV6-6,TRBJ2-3,TGTGCCAGCAGTTACGACAGGGGTTCAGCAGATACGCAGTATTTT,CASSYDRGSADTQYF